A selection of T cell receptor beta chains follows, all from one sample in a study of OX40 agonist ivuxolimab in advanced cancers. The assay was immunoSEQ multiplex PCR, and TCRdb's table has in-frame clones only and misses some. The table has about 79,000 clones, roughly 91% seen once. Sequenced material: CD4+ or CD8+ T cells sorted from blood, taken in a trial of the OX40 agonist ivuxolimab. The receptor set was obtained from an adult with an advanced solid tumor such as melanoma, head and neck, liver or kidney cancer. CDR3s include the opening cysteine and the closing phenylalanine or tryptophan. Each record gives: CDR3 DNA, CDR3 protein, clone size, J gene, V gene, D gene. A D gene is named only where the DNA matches it firmly. The size of a clone is reported for some rows only, either as once, few or many, or as a class for expanded clones.

cdr3_nt: TGTGCCAGCAGCCCCGGCGGCAGGGCCAATGAAAAACTGTTTTTT; cdr3_aa: CASSPGGRANEKLFF; clone_size: NA; j_call: TRBJ1-4; v_call: TRBV7-9; d_call: NA
cdr3_nt: TGTGCCAGCAGTTCGGAACAGGGGGCGGCGAATAATTCACCCCTCCACTTT; cdr3_aa: CASSSEQGAANNSPLHF; clone_size: NA; j_call: TRBJ1-6; v_call: TRBV2; d_call: TRBD1
cdr3_nt: TGTGCCAGTAGTGCAAGTCCGGAGACCCAGTACTTC; cdr3_aa: CASSASPETQYF; clone_size: NA; j_call: TRBJ2-5; v_call: TRBV19; d_call: NA
cdr3_nt: TGTGCCAGCAGCTTAGGTGCAGGGTGGAGTGCAGATACGCAGTATTTT; cdr3_aa: CASSLGAGWSADTQYF; clone_size: NA; j_call: TRBJ2-3; v_call: TRBV7-6; d_call: NA
cdr3_nt: TGTGCCAGCTCACCACGGAGCGGGGGGGCCGCCGGGGAGCTGTTTTTT; cdr3_aa: CASSPRSGGAAGELFF; clone_size: NA; j_call: TRBJ2-2; v_call: TRBV18; d_call: TRBD2
cdr3_nt: TGCGCCAGCAGTCTACAGGTTGGTACTGAAGCTTTCTTT; cdr3_aa: CASSLQVGTEAFF; clone_size: NA; j_call: TRBJ1-1; v_call: TRBV10-1; d_call: NA
cdr3_nt: TGTGCCAGCTCAGGCCCGACCCTTGGGGCAAAACTGTTTTTT; cdr3_aa: CASSGPTLGAKLFF; clone_size: once; j_call: TRBJ1-4; v_call: TRBV25-1; d_call: NA
cdr3_nt: TGTGCCACCAGCAGAGTTTGCCCCCCCCTTTGGGGGAAAGAGACCCAGTACTTC; cdr3_aa: CATSRVCPPLWGKETQYF; clone_size: NA; j_call: TRBJ2-5; v_call: TRBV15; d_call: NA
cdr3_nt: TGTGCCAGTAGGACAGGGAGGGATCAGCCCCAGCATTTT; cdr3_aa: CASRTGRDQPQHF; clone_size: NA; j_call: TRBJ1-5; v_call: TRBV6-1; d_call: TRBD1
cdr3_nt: TGTGCCAGTCAACGATCCTATAATTCACCCCTCCACTTT; cdr3_aa: CASQRSYNSPLHF; clone_size: few; j_call: TRBJ1-6; v_call: TRBV19; d_call: NA
cdr3_nt: TGTGCCAGCAGAATGGTGGGGGCGCGCAACACTGAAGCTTTCTTT; cdr3_aa: CASRMVGARNTEAFF; clone_size: NA; j_call: TRBJ1-1; v_call: TRBV5-6; d_call: NA
cdr3_nt: TGTGCCAGCAGCTATTCCGGTCGCGGGAGCAACTATGGCTACACCTTC; cdr3_aa: CASSYSGRGSNYGYTF; clone_size: NA; j_call: TRBJ1-2; v_call: TRBV7-8; d_call: NA
cdr3_nt: TGTGCCAGCAGCAGGTGGGGAGGAGCTGAAGCTTTCTTT; cdr3_aa: CASSRWGGAEAFF; clone_size: NA; j_call: TRBJ1-1; v_call: TRBV5-4; d_call: NA
cdr3_nt: TGTGCCAGCAGCAATCCCCGAGGCAGCCTCGGTACAACTAATGAAAAACTGTTTTTT; cdr3_aa: CASSNPRGSLGTTNEKLFF; clone_size: NA; j_call: TRBJ1-4; v_call: TRBV5-8; d_call: NA
cdr3_nt: TGTGCCAGCAGCCAAGATTTAGGGACTATAGATACGCAGTATTTT; cdr3_aa: CASSQDLGTIDTQYF; clone_size: NA; j_call: TRBJ2-3; v_call: TRBV4-2; d_call: TRBD2
cdr3_nt: TGTGCCAGCAGCTTAGTAGGTGCCTCCTACAATGAGCAGTTCTTC; cdr3_aa: CASSLVGASYNEQFF; clone_size: NA; j_call: TRBJ2-1; v_call: TRBV7-6; d_call: NA
cdr3_nt: TGTGCCTGGAGTGTAGGGACGGCGAATAGCAATCAGCCCCAGCATTTT; cdr3_aa: CAWSVGTANSNQPQHF; clone_size: NA; j_call: TRBJ1-5; v_call: TRBV30; d_call: NA
cdr3_nt: TGTGCCAGCAGTTCAGGGAGGGGAAAACTGTTTTTT; cdr3_aa: CASSSGRGKLFF; clone_size: NA; j_call: TRBJ1-4; v_call: TRBV2; d_call: NA
cdr3_nt: TGTGCCAGCAGTCGGACAGGGGGCGTAACAGATACGCAGTATTTT; cdr3_aa: CASSRTGGVTDTQYF; clone_size: NA; j_call: TRBJ2-3; v_call: TRBV6-5; d_call: TRBD1
cdr3_nt: TGTGCCAGCAGTGAATCCCAGGGAGCCCCTGAAGCTTTCTTT; cdr3_aa: CASSESQGAPEAFF; clone_size: NA; j_call: TRBJ1-1; v_call: TRBV25-1; d_call: NA
cdr3_nt: TGCAGCGTTGAAATCGTACAGGGGGATTTCTACGAGCAGTACTTC; cdr3_aa: CSVEIVQGDFYEQYF; clone_size: NA; j_call: TRBJ2-7; v_call: TRBV29-1; d_call: TRBD1
cdr3_nt: TGTGCCAGCAGCTTGGCTCCTAGCGGGGGGGACACAGATACGCAGTATTTT; cdr3_aa: CASSLAPSGGDTDTQYF; clone_size: NA; j_call: TRBJ2-3; v_call: TRBV5-4; d_call: TRBD2